The TCR beta chain under discussion was sequenced for a study of shared clonotypes between healthy human individuals. Study-level information: Samples came from a couple of female and three male donors aged 18 to 49.

Study-level findings and limits: Estimated richness values were generally larger in naive subsets than in memory subsets. Rarefaction showed sorted-subset sequencing was incomplete despite large depth. In having few donors, the study represented limited genetic and exposure-history diversity.

From germline, CDR1 is SGHNT and CDR2 YYREEE (reference sequence). The CDR3 consists of 17 residues. Trimming removed 3 bases from V and 5 bases from J; junction bases left unmatched: 7. The assay was immunoSEQ multiplex PCR, and TCRdb's table has in-frame clones only and misses some. Of about 2.4 million clones listed, under 95% are singletons. This clone was observed a single time. Its antigen remains unknown. The specimen was naive CD4+ T cells from PBMCs. Subset in this sample: CD45RA+ positively selected. This chain joins TRBV5-4 and TRBJ2-1, with 14 positions matching TRBD2. This TCR derives from a young man in good health. Some clones in this sample may be carry-over from other donors' samples. CDR3 protein: CASSWGLAGDFNNEQFF. The CDR3 bases are TGTGCCAGCAGCTGGGGACTAGCGGGAGACTTTAACAATGAGCAGTTCTTC. The variable domain in full, with the rest retrieved from reference TRBV5-4 and TRBJ2-1, is ETGVTQSPTHLIKTRGQQVTLRCSSQSGHNTVSWYQQALGQGPQFIFQYYREEENGRGNFPPRFSGLQFPNYSSELNVNALELDDSALYLCASSWGLAGDFNNEQFFGPGTRLTVL.